The 25 T cell receptor beta chains reported below all come from one sample, sequenced in a study of T cells in Graves' hyperthyroidism and ophthalmopathy. TCR beta CDR3 regions were amplified from RNA. HTBI primers drove first-round RT-PCR of the TCR CDR3. Each CDR3 protein is one row after TCRdb ran MiXCR on the multiplex PCR reads. The repertoire holds hundreds of thousands of distinct CDR3 sequences, with about a sixth as singletons. The sequenced material came from blood. The receptor source for this set is a woman aged 55 to 70 with Graves' ophthalmopathy.

The table lists this clonotype with a few counts. This chain uses TRBV5-1 with TRBJ1-3, with D maybe TRBD1 (6 bases). Looked up from germline, CDR1 is SGHRS and CDR2 is YFSETQ. The CDR3 consists of 15 residues. V was clipped by 1 base and J by 2 bases, with 10 bases between them. In DNA form, the CDR3 reads TGCGCCAGCAGCTTGTATTCAGGGGCTGGAAACACCATATATTTT. This translates into CASSLYSGAGNTIYF.

In this sample, this clonotype turned up many times. This rearrangement joins TRBV4-3 to TRBJ1-1; possible D gene TRBD1, 5 bases. Germline CDR1 and CDR2: LGHNA and YSLEER. This CDR3 is 14 amino acids long. Trimming stripped 1 base from V and 3 bases from J, with 9 bases between. CDR3 amino acids: CASSQVGPHTEAFF. In DNA, the CDR3 is TGCGCCAGCAGCCAAGTGGGACCGCACACTGAAGCTTTCTTT.

This clonotype was seen many times. This rearrangement joins TRBV12-3 or TRBV12-4 to TRBJ2-2; 7 bases match TRBD1. The CDR3 covers 15 residues. The junction had 3 bases not matched to a gene; V was cut back by 2 bases and J by 3 bases. DNA of the CDR3: TGTGCCAGCAGTTTACGGCAGGGGGACACCGGGGAGCTGTTTTTT. This gives the protein CASSLRQGDTGELFF.

This clonotype was observed many times. The gene calls are TRBV29-1 and TRBJ2-1; D may be TRBD2 (5 bases). Trimming removed 5 bases from V and 3 bases from J, with 17 bases in between. The CDR3 covers 15 residues. Germline CDR1 reads SQVTM; CDR2 reads ANQGSEA. CDR3: CSVTFDGKIYNEQFF. CDR3 DNA sequence: TGCAGCGTTACGTTTGACGGGAAAATCTACAATGAGCAGTTCTTC.

This clonotype was counted between two and nine times. V and J are TRBV6-5 and TRBJ2-3, with D unclear. The CDR3 runs 14 residues. CDR1 and CDR2 (germline): MNHEY, SVGAGI. Trimming shortened V by 2 bases and J by 6 bases, and 12 bases separated the two germline ends. CDR3 DNA: TGTGCCAGCAGTTACCAAGTCTCCGCCGATACGCAGTATTTT. It translates to CASSYQVSADTQYF.

This clonotype showed up many times. CDR3 DNA: TGTGCCAGCAGTCCTTGGACAGGGGGCGGCTACGAGCAGTACTTC. The encoded protein is CASSPWTGGGYEQYF. This sequence joins TRBV27 and TRBJ2-7; the match to TRBD1 covers 11 bases. V trimming: 5 bases; J trimming: 3 bases; junction bases outside the gene matches: 6. The CDR3 spans 15 residues. Germline CDR1 MNHEY, CDR2 SMNVEV (reference sequence).

The sample holds a few counts of this clonotype. The V gene is TRBV11-2, the J gene TRBJ1-4, with D uncertain. The CDR3 runs to 14 residues. V was trimmed by 2 bases and J by 5 bases, leaving 9 bases between them. Germline CDR1 SGHAT, CDR2 FQNNGV. CDR3 amino acids: CASSLSLGNEKLFF. CDR3 in DNA: TGTGCCAGCAGCTTATCCCTGGGGAATGAAAAACTGTTTTTT.

About this clonotype itself: A read error may account for a junction end that differs from germline. The chain combines TRBV10-3 with TRBJ2-2; 8 positions agree with TRBD2. Germline loops: CDR1 ENHRY, CDR2 SYGVKD. This CDR3 is built from 15 residues. In DNA form, the CDR3 reads TGTGCCGTCAGGACGGGACTAGAGGCCACCGGGGAGCTGTTTTTT. It yields the protein CAVRTGLEATGELFF.

There are a few counts of this clonotype. The chain employs TRBV2 and TRBJ2-4; TRBD2 aligns across 11 bases. Per the germline V gene, CDR1 is SNHLY and CDR2 is FYNNEI. CDR3 length: 15 amino acids. The trim removed 4 bases at V and 7 bases at J, leaving 6 bases unmatched. The CDR3, as DNA: TGTGCCAGCAGTGGGAATAGCGGGGGGGCCAACATTCAGTACTTC. It codes for CASSGNSGGANIQYF.

As regards this clonotype: This may stem from a read error, because a much larger clone lies one nucleotide away. The chain links TRBV7-7 to TRBJ1-3; D possibly corresponds to TRBD1 (6 bases). Germline CDR1 SSHAT, CDR2 FNYEAQ (reference sequence). The CDR3 consists of 18 residues. The chain's CDR3 is CASSFEQGEGYSGNTIYF. As DNA, the CDR3 is TGTGCTAGCAGCTTTGAACAGGGCGAAGGGTACTCTGGAAACACCATATATTTT.

As regards this clonotype: This may be a read error, as it is one base from a much larger clone. The chain has TRBV7-8 and TRBJ1-3; no definite D call. Germline values: CDR1 SGHVS, CDR2 FQNEAQ. The CDR3 has 14 residues. CDR3 amino acids: CVSSQDESLNTIYF. The CDR3 DNA follows: TGTGTCAGCAGCCAGGACGAAAGCTTAAACACCATATATTTT.

The table lists this clonotype with many counts. The chain recombines TRBV10-3 with TRBJ1-6; a possible D gene is TRBD1 (5 bases). The CDR3 extends over 14 amino acids. The germline V and J ends were trimmed by 2 bases and 10 bases, with 12 bases remaining between them. CDR1 and CDR2 (germline): ENHRY, SYGVKD. The CDR3 nucleotides are TGTGCCATCAGTGAGCGGGGGAGGGACTCACCCCTCCACTTT. The encoded protein is CAISERGRDSPLHF.

This clonotype showed up many times. This chain connects TRBV2 to TRBJ2-4; TRBD2 matches at 9 bases. This CDR3 comprises 14 residues. The V gene's germline CDR1 is SNHLY and CDR2 FYNNEI. The V segment lost 4 bases and the J segment 8 bases; nucleotides outside the gene matches: 6. CDR3 residues: CASSAQRGVDIQYF. The CDR3 region has the DNA TGTGCCAGCAGTGCCCAGCGGGGGGTTGACATTCAGTACTTC.

The rearrangement uses TRBV5-1 and TRBJ1-2, with D maybe TRBD1 (5 bases). With 3 bases removed from V and 1 base from J, the gap between germline ends came to 10 bases. Germline V CDR1 and CDR2: SGHRS, YFSETQ. This CDR3 comprises 14 residues. CDR3 bases: TGCGCCAGCAGCTCTACTCAGGGTAACTATGGCTACACCTTC. Translated, it gives CASSSTQGNYGYTF.

This clonotype has at least ten counts. The chain carries TRBV6-1 and TRBJ2-7, with unresolved D. V shed 7 bases and J shed 0 bases, with 13 bases lying between them. Germline V CDR1 and CDR2: MNHNS, SASEGT. This CDR3 is 14 amino acids long. The CDR3 nucleotides read TGTGCCAGCACCGGCAGGACCTCCTCCTACGAGCAGTACTTC. It yields the protein CASTGRTSSYEQYF.

V usage is TRBV5-4 and J usage is TRBJ2-2; 13 nucleotides line up with TRBD2. The CDR3 consists of 17 residues. V lost 4 bases and J lost 5; bases outside the gene matches: 8. Germline CDR1 is SGHNT and CDR2 is YYREEE (reference sequence). CDR3: CASSLGLAGVWTGELFF. The CDR3 DNA follows: TGTGCCAGCAGCCTAGGACTAGCGGGAGTCTGGACCGGGGAGCTGTTTTTT.

The V call is TRBV9, the J call TRBJ1-1, with 10 positions matching TRBD1. CDR3 length: 16 residues. The V and J ends lost 3 bases and 3 bases, in that order; junction bases with no gene match: 8. Germline-derived CDR1 and CDR2 are SGDLS and YYNGEE. CDR3: CASSASDRGLDTEAFF. The CDR3 bases are TGTGCCAGCAGCGCATCAGACAGGGGGCTTGACACTGAAGCTTTCTTT.

This clonotype was detected ten times or more. The V gene is TRBV28, the J gene TRBJ2-7; maybe TRBD2 (5 bases). Trimming shortened V by 4 bases and J by 2 bases, and 9 bases separated the two germline ends. The CDR3 runs to 13 residues. The germline V gene encodes CDR1 MDHEN and CDR2 SYDVKM. CDR3 in DNA: TGTGCCAGCAGTTACCGGGAAACCTACGAGCAGTACTTC. Its translation: CASSYRETYEQYF.

This clonotype has a handful of counts. This chain joins TRBV7-2 and TRBJ2-1; tentative D call: TRBD1 (5 bases). The CDR3 is 16 amino acids. V shed 5 bases and J shed 0 bases, with 14 bases lying between them. Germline V lookup: CDR1 SGHTA, CDR2 FQGNSA. This CDR3 reads CASSLTGNPSYNEQFF. DNA of the CDR3: TGTGCCAGCAGCCTTACAGGAAATCCCTCCTACAATGAGCAGTTCTTC.

The chain carries TRBV30 and TRBJ1-3, with 7 bases that match TRBD1. V was clipped by 4 bases and J by 0 bases; unmatched bases: 6. CDR1 is GTSNPN and CDR2 is SVGIG in the germline V gene (reference sequence). This CDR3 is 15 amino acids long. This chain's CDR3 is CAWNPGTASGNTIYF. The CDR3 region has the DNA TGTGCCTGGAACCCCGGGACAGCCTCTGGAAACACCATATATTTT.

The J gene is TRBJ2-1, the V gene TRBV20-1, with TRBD2 matching over 7 bases. This CDR3 contains 14 residues. Trimming at V came to 4 bases and at J to 6 bases, leaving 9 bases not matched to a gene. The V gene's germline CDR1 is DFQATT and CDR2 SNEGSKA (reference sequence). Written as DNA, the CDR3 is TGCAGTGCTAAGGCTTCTAGCGGACGCAATGAGCAGTTCTTC. It codes for CSAKASSGRNEQFF.

This clonotype was seen at least ten times. This sequence joins TRBV9 and TRBJ1-6, with D perhaps TRBD1 (5 bases). This CDR3 spans 16 amino acids. The germline CDR1 and CDR2 sequences are SGDLS and YYNGEE. Trimming stripped 5 bases from V and 8 bases from J, with 20 bases between. In DNA form, the CDR3 reads TGTGCCAGCAGTTCACTACCGGGACTCGGATATTCACCCCTCCACTTT. Its translation is CASSSLPGLGYSPLHF.

This chain joins TRBV20-1 and TRBJ2-1; 10 bases fit TRBD2. The CDR3 length is 16 residues. The trim removed 6 bases at V and 4 bases at J, leaving 12 bases unmatched. Germline V lookup: CDR1 DFQATT, CDR2 SNEGSKA (reference sequence). This CDR3 reads CSAPGGGSGGYNEQFF. The CDR3 DNA reads as TGCAGTGCCCCTGGGGGGGGTAGCGGGGGGTACAATGAGCAGTTCTTC.

The chain employs TRBV3-1 and TRBJ2-3; 13 bases are a match to TRBD2. The ends lost 2 bases at V and 4 bases at J; junction bases unmatched: 12. From germline, CDR1 is LGHDT and CDR2 YNNKEL (reference sequence). The CDR3 runs 19 residues. The CDR3 sequence: CASSQPLGKLAGGPDTQYF. The CDR3 DNA follows: TGTGCCAGCAGCCAACCCTTGGGGAAACTAGCGGGAGGGCCAGATACGCAGTATTTT.

This clonotype was found a few times. The chain uses TRBV5-1 and TRBJ2-5; D gene ambiguous. The CDR3 length is 15 residues. Trimming took off 6 bases at V and 1 base at J, with 16 bases between the two ends. Germline V gene sequence: CDR1 SGHRS, CDR2 YFSETQ. CDR3 residues: CASIEGPDGQETQYF. CDR3 sequence (DNA): TGCGCCAGCATCGAAGGCCCGGATGGCCAAGAGACCCAGTACTTC.